One sample yielded the 23 T cell receptor beta chains listed below, sequenced in a study of CXCR3-negative and CXCR3-positive naive CD8 T cells. UMI-tagged TRB cDNA libraries were built via 5' RACE. TCRdb processed the 5' RACE reads again and assigns one entry to each CDR3 protein, with no DNA. This sample's clone table lists about 43,000 distinct CDR3 sequences. The sequencing input was memory CD8+ T cells from blood. The receptors were sampled from a human donor in good health. Some clones in this sample may be carry-over from other donors' samples.

The CDR3 sequence is CASSDISYEQYF. V usage is TRBV10-1 and J usage is TRBJ2-7. Germline V gene sequence: CDR1 WNHNN, CDR2 SYGVQD (reference sequence). The CDR3 covers 12 residues.

J is TRBJ1-5 and V is TRBV20-1. The CDR3 is made up of 11 amino acids. Germline values: CDR1 DFQATT, CDR2 SNEGSKA (reference sequence). This chain's CDR3 is CSARDVGPQHF.

The rearrangement joins TRBV12-3 or TRBV12-4 to TRBJ1-5; TCRdb lists TRBD1, though no DNA is available to test this call. The CDR3 runs to 15 residues. The CDR3 reads CASSLSWDGNQPQHF.

This chain joins TRBV4-2 and TRBJ1-6; the D call of TRBD1 rests on TCRdb alone, since no DNA is present to check it. Germline lookup yields CDR1 LGHNA and CDR2 YNFKEQ. This CDR3 comprises 18 residues. CDR3 sequence reads: CASSAAGTVKNYNSPLHF.

This chain connects TRBV6-5 to TRBJ2-7; with no DNA, the TCRdb D assignment of TRBD2 cannot be verified. The CDR3 sequence is 14 residues long. Germline assignment: CDR1 MNHEY and CDR2 SVGAGI. The CDR3 spells CACSMGLVSPEQYF.

The rearrangement links TRBV28 to TRBJ2-5. The CDR3 is made up of 14 amino acids. In germline, CDR1 is MDHEN, CDR2 SYDVKM. The CDR3 loop is CASSLWETRETQYF.

V usage is TRBV12-3 or TRBV12-4 and J usage is TRBJ2-3; TCRdb indicates TRBD1, and absent DNA this call remains unverified. This CDR3 comprises 15 residues. The CDR3 here is CASSPTGTQMDTQYF.

The V call is TRBV29-1, the J call TRBJ2-7; lacking DNA, the TRBD1 call made by TCRdb goes unchecked. The CDR3 contains 13 residues. The germline V gene encodes CDR1 SQVTM and CDR2 ANQGSEA. The CDR3 sequence: CSALTGFSYEQYF.

This rearrangement joins TRBV5-6 to TRBJ1-6; TCRdb names TRBD1, which stays unverified in the absence of DNA. Germline lookup yields CDR1 SGHDT and CDR2 YYEEEE. This CDR3 is built from 17 residues. The chain's CDR3 is CASSSGQFPLWNSPLHF.

The CDR3 here is CASSFRVLTDTQYF. The V call is TRBV7-8, the J call TRBJ2-3; the TCRdb D gene call, TRBD1, has no DNA to confirm it. Germline V gene lookup returns CDR1 SGHVS and CDR2 FQNEAQ. The CDR3 length is 14 residues.

The chain has TRBV7-9 and TRBJ2-7; TCRdb's D call of TRBD1 is untestable without DNA. Germline-derived CDR1 and CDR2 are SEHNR and FQNEAQ (reference sequence). This CDR3 is built from 16 residues. CDR3 region: CASISGDRGSSYEQYF.

The chain uses TRBV6-4 and TRBJ2-3; TCRdb selects TRBD2, and the lack of DNA leaves this call unchecked. This CDR3 region has 15 residues. Germline values: CDR1 MRHNA, CDR2 SNTAGT. The CDR3 loop reads CASSEEGPALHTQYF.

The J gene is TRBJ2-7, the V gene TRBV28. Germline V lookup: CDR1 MDHEN, CDR2 SYDVKM. The CDR3 totals 14 residues. The CDR3 reads CASSTHRGPYEQYF. The variable domain in full, with the rest retrieved from reference TRBV28 and TRBJ2-7, is DVKVTQSSRYLVKRTGEKVFLECVQDMDHENMFWYRQDPGLGLRLIYFSYDVKMKEKGDIPEGYSVSREKKERFSLILESASTNQTSMYLCASSTHRGPYEQYFGPGTRLTVT.

V is TRBV6-2 or TRBV6-3 and J is TRBJ2-5; TCRdb lists TRBD1, though no DNA is available to test this call. Germline V gene sequence: CDR1 MNHEY, CDR2 SVGEGT. The CDR3 totals 13 residues. CDR3 amino acids: CASSQAPEETQYF.

The CDR3 here is CASSYSPGQSNSPLHF. The chain has TRBV6-5 and TRBJ1-6; TCRdb proposes TRBD1, but this gene call is untestable without DNA. The germline CDR1 and CDR2 sequences are MNHEY and SVGAGI. This CDR3 comprises 16 residues.

The gene calls are TRBV4-3 and TRBJ2-1; TCRdb picks TRBD1, but there is no DNA to check that call. The CDR3 extends over 14 amino acids. CDR1 is LGHNA and CDR2 is YSLEER in the germline V gene. Here the CDR3 reads CASSLGGGYNEQFF.

This chain joins TRBV29-1 and TRBJ1-2; the D call of TRBD1 rests on TCRdb alone, since no DNA is present to check it. There are 14 residues in the CDR3. The germline V gene encodes CDR1 SQVTM and CDR2 ANQGSEA. CDR3 residues: CSVEPGTDNYGYTF. The entire variable domain, with the rest obtained from reference TRBV29-1 and TRBJ1-2, is as follows: SAVISQKPSRDICQRGTSLTIQCQVDSQVTMMFWYRQQPGQSLTLIATANQGSEATYESGFVIDKFPISRPNLTFSTLTVSNMSPEDSSIYLCSVEPGTDNYGYTFGSGTRLTVV.

The chain joins TRBV12-3 or TRBV12-4 to TRBJ1-1. The CDR3 covers 13 residues. The CDR3 sequence is CASSFRENTEAFF.

The gene calls are TRBV4-2 and TRBJ2-7. The CDR3 is 15 amino acids. Germline assignment: CDR1 LGHNA and CDR2 YNFKEQ. The CDR3 spells CASSQEDLLRYEQYF.

V usage is TRBV6-5 and J usage is TRBJ2-1; TCRdb's D gene call, TRBD1, goes unchecked for lack of DNA. This CDR3 spans 13 amino acids. Looked up from germline, CDR1 is MNHEY and CDR2 is SVGAGI. This CDR3 reads CASKPVDSNEQFF.

This chain links TRBV20-1 with TRBJ2-5; TCRdb calls TRBD1, which cannot be checked without DNA. Germline V lookup: CDR1 DFQATT, CDR2 SNEGSKA (reference sequence). This CDR3 is built from 13 residues. CDR3 in amino acids: CSAKQGAGETQYF.

The chain's CDR3 is CASSNSGHVNSPLHF. The chain employs TRBV13 and TRBJ1-6; TCRdb indicates TRBD1, and absent DNA this call remains unverified. Germline V gene lookup returns CDR1 PRHDT and CDR2 FYEKMQ (reference sequence). The length of the CDR3 is 15 residues.

The chain is built from TRBV5-6 and TRBJ2-1; lacking DNA, the TRBD1 call made by TCRdb goes unchecked. The V gene's germline CDR1 is SGHDT and CDR2 YYEEEE. This CDR3 is built from 15 residues. CDR3 region: CASSLKTGMSNEQFF.